This T cell receptor beta chain was found in a study of T-cell memory formation after mild COVID-19. In regard to this clonotype: Its antigen is currently unknown.

Study results and limitations: Day 15 to 85 contracting clones showed balanced CD4/CD8; later expanders leaned CD4+. Chiefly within CM and EM were the contracting CD4+ clones; CD8+ ones were within EMRA.

TCRdb redid the calling of the 5' RACE reads with MiXCR, one entry per CDR3 protein. The sample carries fewer than 700,000 distinct CDR3 sequences, roughly 20% recorded once. The CDR3 sequence is 17 residues long. Trimming took off 1 base at V and 0 bases at J, with 13 bases between the two ends. CDR1 and CDR2 from the germline V gene are MGHDK and SYGVNS. The chain links TRBV25-1 to TRBJ2-1; D is unresolved. The clonotype comes from an adult woman who had mild COVID-19 (a few samples of this study predate the infection). Cell type and time point are not known. Specimen: PBMCs or a T cell subset sorted from them (not recorded which). CDR3 loop: CASSELVRASSYNEQFF. CDR3 coding DNA: TGTGCCAGCAGTGAATTAGTTCGCGCAAGCTCCTACAATGAGCAGTTCTTC.